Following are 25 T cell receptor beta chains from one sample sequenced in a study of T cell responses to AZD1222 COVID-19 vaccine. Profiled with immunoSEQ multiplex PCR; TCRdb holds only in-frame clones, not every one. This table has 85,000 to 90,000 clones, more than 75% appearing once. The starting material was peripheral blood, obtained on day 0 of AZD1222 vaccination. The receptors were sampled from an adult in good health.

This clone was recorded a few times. The CDR3 sequence is CAWSSQGGKPQHF. The CDR3 DNA reads as TGTGCCTGGAGTAGTCAGGGGGGGAAACCCCAGCATTTT. The rearrangement uses TRBV30 and TRBJ1-5; TRBD1 matches 7 bases. V lost 2 bases to trimming and J lost 10 bases; unmatched junction nucleotides: 8. This CDR3 has 13 amino acids. The V gene's germline CDR1 is GTSNPN and CDR2 SVGIG (reference sequence). Based on the CDR3 plus reference TRBV30 and TRBJ1-5, the full variable domain is SQTIHQWPATLVQPVGSPLSLECTVEGTSNPNLYWYRQAAGRGLQLLFYSVGIGQISSEVPQNLSASRPQDRQFILSSKKLLLSDSGFYLCAWSSQGGKPQHFGDGTRLSIL.

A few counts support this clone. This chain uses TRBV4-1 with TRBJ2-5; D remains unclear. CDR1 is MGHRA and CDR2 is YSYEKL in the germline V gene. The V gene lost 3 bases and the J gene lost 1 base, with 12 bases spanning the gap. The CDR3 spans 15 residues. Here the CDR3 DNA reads TGCGCCAGCAGCCAGACCCTCGTCGCCCAAGAGACCCAGTACTTC. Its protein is CASSQTLVAQETQYF.

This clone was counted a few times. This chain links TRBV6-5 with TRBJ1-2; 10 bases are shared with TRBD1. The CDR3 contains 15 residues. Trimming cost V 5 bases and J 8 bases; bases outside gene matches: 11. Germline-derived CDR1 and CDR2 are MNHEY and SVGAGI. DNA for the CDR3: TGTGCCAGCAGTCACCGGACAGGGGGTACCCCCGGCTACACCTTC. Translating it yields CASSHRTGGTPGYTF.

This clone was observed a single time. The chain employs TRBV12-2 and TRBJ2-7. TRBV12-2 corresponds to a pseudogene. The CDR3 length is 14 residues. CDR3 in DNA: TGTGCAAGTCGCTTAGTAGGGGGGCCCTACGAGCAGTACTTC. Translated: CASRLVGGPYEQYF.

CDR3 coding DNA: TGTGCTAGTGGTTTGGGACGGACAGGCGGTGAAAAACTGTTTTTT. This gives the protein CASGLGRTGGEKLFF. The chain is built from TRBV12-5 and TRBJ1-4; 7 nucleotides align to TRBD1. The CDR3 length is 15 residues. The trim removed 1 base at V and 7 bases at J, leaving 6 bases unmatched. Germline CDR1 LGHNT, CDR2 FRNRAP.

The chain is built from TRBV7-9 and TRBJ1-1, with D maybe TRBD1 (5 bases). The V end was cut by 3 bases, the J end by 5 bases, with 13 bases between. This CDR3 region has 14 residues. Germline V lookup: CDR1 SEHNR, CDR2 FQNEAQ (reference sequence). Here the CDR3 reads CASSFGRRGTEAFF. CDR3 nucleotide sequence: TGTGCCAGCAGCTTCGGACGCCGGGGGACTGAAGCTTTCTTT.

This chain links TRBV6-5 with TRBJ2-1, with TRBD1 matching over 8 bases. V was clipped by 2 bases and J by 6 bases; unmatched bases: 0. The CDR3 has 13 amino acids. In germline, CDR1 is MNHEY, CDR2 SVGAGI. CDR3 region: CASSYDRGNEQFF. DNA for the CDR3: TGTGCCAGCAGTTACGACAGGGGCAATGAGCAGTTCTTC.

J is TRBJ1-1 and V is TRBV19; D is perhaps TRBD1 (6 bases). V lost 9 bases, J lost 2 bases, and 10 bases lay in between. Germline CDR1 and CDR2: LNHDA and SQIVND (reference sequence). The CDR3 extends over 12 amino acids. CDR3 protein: CASGQLNTEAFF. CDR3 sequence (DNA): TGTGCCAGCGGACAGTTAAACACTGAAGCTTTCTTT.

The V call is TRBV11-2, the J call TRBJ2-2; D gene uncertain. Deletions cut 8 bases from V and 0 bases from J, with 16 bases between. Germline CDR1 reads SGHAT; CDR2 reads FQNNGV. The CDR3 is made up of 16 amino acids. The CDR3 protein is CASPQTLFANTGELFF. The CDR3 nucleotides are TGTGCCAGCCCCCAGACACTGTTCGCGAACACCGGGGAGCTGTTTTTT.

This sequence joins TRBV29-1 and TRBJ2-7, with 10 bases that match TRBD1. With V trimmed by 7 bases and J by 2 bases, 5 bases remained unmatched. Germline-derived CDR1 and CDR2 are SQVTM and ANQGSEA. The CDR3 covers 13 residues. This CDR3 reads CSGWTGGPYEQYF. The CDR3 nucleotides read TGCAGCGGGTGGACAGGGGGACCCTACGAGCAGTACTTC.

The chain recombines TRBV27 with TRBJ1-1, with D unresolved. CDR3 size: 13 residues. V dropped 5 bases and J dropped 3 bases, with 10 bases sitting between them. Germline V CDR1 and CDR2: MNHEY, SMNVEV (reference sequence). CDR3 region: CASSGGWDTEAFF. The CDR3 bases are TGTGCCAGCAGTGGAGGATGGGACACTGAAGCTTTCTTT.

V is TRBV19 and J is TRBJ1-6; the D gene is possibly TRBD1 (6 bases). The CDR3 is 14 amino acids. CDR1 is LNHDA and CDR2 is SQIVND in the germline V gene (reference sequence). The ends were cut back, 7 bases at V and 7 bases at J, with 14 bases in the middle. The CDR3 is CASTTGPGNSPLHF. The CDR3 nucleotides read TGTGCCAGTACCACAGGGCCCGGGAATTCACCCCTCCACTTT.

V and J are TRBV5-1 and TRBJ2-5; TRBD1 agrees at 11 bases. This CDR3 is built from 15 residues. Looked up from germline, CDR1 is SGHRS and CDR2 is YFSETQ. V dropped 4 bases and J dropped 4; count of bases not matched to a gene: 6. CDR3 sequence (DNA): TGCGCCAGCAGCACCGGACAGGGGGCTACAGAGACCCAGTACTTC. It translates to CASSTGQGATETQYF.

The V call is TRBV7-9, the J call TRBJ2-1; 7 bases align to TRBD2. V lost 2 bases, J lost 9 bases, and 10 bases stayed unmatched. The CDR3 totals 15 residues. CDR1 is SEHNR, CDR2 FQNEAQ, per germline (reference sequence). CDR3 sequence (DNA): TGTGCCAGCAGCTTATCGGCGGGAGAGGCCGGTGAGCAGTTCTTC. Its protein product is CASSLSAGEAGEQFF.

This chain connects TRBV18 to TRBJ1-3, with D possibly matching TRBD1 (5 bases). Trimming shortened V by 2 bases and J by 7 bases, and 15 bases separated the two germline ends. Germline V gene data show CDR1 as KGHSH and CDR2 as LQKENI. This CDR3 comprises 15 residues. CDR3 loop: CASSPSGVSTNTIYF. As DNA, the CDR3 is TGTGCCAGCTCACCATCGGGGGTGTCAACGAACACCATATATTTT.

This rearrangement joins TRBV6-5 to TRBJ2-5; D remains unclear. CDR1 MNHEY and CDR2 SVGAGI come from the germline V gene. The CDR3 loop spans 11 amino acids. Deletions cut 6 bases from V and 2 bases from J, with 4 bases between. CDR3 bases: TGTGCCAGCAGACAGCAAGAGACCCAGTACTTC. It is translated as CASRQQETQYF.

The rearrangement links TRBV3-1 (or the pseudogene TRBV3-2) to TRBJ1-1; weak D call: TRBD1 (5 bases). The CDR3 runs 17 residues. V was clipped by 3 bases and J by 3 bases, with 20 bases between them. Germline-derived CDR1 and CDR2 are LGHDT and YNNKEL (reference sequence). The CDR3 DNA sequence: TGTGCCAGCAGCCATTTTTCAAGCGGGGGGATCGACACTGAAGCTTTCTTT. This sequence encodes CASSHFSSGGIDTEAFF.

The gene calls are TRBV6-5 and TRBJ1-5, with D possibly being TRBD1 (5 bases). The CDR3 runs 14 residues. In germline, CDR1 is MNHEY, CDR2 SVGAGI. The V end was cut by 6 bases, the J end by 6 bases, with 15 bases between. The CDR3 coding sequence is TGTGCCAGCAGGTCGGGAGGGGCTGGTCAGCCCCAGCATTTT. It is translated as CASRSGGAGQPQHF.

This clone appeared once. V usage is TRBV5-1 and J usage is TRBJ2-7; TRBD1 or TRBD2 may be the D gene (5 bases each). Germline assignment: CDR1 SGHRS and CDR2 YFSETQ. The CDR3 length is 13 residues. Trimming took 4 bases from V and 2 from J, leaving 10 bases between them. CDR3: CASSPGPPYEQYF. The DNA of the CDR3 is TGCGCCAGCAGCCCGGGACCTCCCTACGAGCAGTACTTC.

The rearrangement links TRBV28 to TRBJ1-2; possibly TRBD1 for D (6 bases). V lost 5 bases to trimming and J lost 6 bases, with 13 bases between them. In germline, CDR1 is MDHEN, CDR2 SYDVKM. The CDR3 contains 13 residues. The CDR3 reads CASSLRDTHGYTF. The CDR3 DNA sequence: TGTGCCAGCAGTCTGCGGGACACGCATGGCTACACCTTC.

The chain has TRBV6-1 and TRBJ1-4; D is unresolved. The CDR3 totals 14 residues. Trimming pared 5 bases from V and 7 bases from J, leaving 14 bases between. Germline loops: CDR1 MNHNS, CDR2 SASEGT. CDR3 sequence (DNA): TGTGCCAGCAGTCCCAGTACGGGTGGTGAAAAACTGTTTTTT. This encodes CASSPSTGGEKLFF.

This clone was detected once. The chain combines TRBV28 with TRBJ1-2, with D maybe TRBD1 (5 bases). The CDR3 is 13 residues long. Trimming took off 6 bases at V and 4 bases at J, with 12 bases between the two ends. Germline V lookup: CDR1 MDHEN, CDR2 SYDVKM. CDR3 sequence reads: CASSPRATYGYTF. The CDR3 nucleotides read TGTGCCAGCAGCCCCAGGGCTACCTATGGCTACACCTTC.

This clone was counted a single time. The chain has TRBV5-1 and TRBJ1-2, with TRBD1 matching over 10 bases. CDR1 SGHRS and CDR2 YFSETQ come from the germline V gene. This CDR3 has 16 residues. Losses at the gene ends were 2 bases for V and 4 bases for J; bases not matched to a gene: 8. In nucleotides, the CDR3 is TGCGCCAGCAGCTTCGCGGGACAGGGGTCAGTCTATGGCTACACCTTC. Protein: CASSFAGQGSVYGYTF.

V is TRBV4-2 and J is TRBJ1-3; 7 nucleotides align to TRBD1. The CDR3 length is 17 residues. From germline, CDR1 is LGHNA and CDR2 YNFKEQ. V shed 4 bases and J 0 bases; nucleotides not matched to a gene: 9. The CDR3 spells CASSLRQGEGSGNTIYF. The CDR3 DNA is TGTGCCAGCAGCCTAAGACAGGGTGAGGGCTCTGGAAACACCATATATTTT.

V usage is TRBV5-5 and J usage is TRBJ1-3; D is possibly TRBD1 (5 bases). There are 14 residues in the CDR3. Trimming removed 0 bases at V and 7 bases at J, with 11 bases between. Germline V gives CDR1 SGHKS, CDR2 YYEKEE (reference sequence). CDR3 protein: CASSLVGTQNTIYF. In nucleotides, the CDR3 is TGTGCCAGCAGCTTGGTCGGGACCCAGAACACCATATATTTT.